This passage covers 30 T cell receptor beta chains from one sample sequenced in a study of response to subunit inactivated influenza vaccine. Each CDR3 protein gets one entry after TCRdb re-called the RT-PCR reads with MiXCR. The repertoire holds more than 400,000 distinct CDR3 sequences, with 6.5% to 8% as singletons. Sample: PBMCs from blood, taken around 25 months after vaccination. The source is a man between 50 and 69 years old who received an inactivated influenza vaccine.

This clonotype came up many times. The rearrangement uses TRBV11-1 and TRBJ2-6; TRBD1 matches at 8 bases. Per germline, CDR1 SGHAT and CDR2 FQDESV (reference sequence). The CDR3 covers 18 residues. J lost 4 bases, V lost 1 base, and 9 bases had no gene match. The CDR3: CASSLGLDRVSGANVLTF. The CDR3 nucleotides are TGTGCCAGCAGCTTAGGATTGGACAGGGTGTCCGGGGCCAACGTCCTGACTTTC.

This clonotype was picked up a small number of times. The chain recombines TRBV28 with TRBJ2-1; 11 nucleotides match TRBD2. The J segment lost 9 bases and the V segment lost 6 bases, leaving 10 bases of the junction unmatched. The CDR3 covers 15 residues. Looked up from germline, CDR1 is MDHEN and CDR2 is SYDVKM. The CDR3 protein is CASSQLAGVRGEQFF. The CDR3 DNA is TGTGCCAGCAGCCAACTAGCGGGAGTTAGGGGTGAGCAGTTCTTC.

The rearrangement uses TRBV25-1 and TRBJ2-1; TRBD1 matches at 7 bases. This CDR3 spans 16 amino acids. The J segment lost 2 bases and the V segment lost 4 bases, leaving 8 bases of the junction unmatched. CDR1 is MGHDK and CDR2 is SYGVNS in the germline V gene. The CDR3 loop is CASSAQTGITYNEQFF. CDR3 sequence (DNA): TGTGCCAGCAGTGCCCAGACAGGGATCACCTACAATGAGCAGTTCTTC.

The chain carries TRBV5-5 and TRBJ1-5; 8 nucleotides agree with TRBD1. Germline V gives CDR1 SGHKS, CDR2 YYEKEE (reference sequence). V dropped 0 bases and J dropped 9; count of bases not matched to a gene: 2. The CDR3 consists of 13 residues. The CDR3 DNA reads TGTGCCAGCAGCTTGGGACAGGGGCCGCCCCAGCATTTT. Translated: CASSLGQGPPQHF.

This clonotype appeared many times. This chain joins TRBV2 and TRBJ2-1; 7 bases fit TRBD2. The V and J ends lost 1 base and 0 bases, in that order; junction bases with no gene match: 9. There are 18 residues in the CDR3. Germline CDR1 is SNHLY and CDR2 is FYNNEI. The CDR3 DNA reads TGTGCCAGCAGTGAAGAGGTCCTAGCGGCTAGCTCCTACAATGAGCAGTTCTTC. Its protein product is CASSEEVLAASSYNEQFF.

This clonotype was observed many times. The gene calls are TRBV29-1 and TRBJ1-1; D possibly corresponds to TRBD1 (6 bases). Germline assignment: CDR1 SQVTM and CDR2 ANQGSEA. Trimming took 4 bases from V and 0 from J, leaving 12 bases between them. The CDR3 length is 14 residues. For the CDR3, the DNA is TGCAGCGTTGGGGCAGGGGCTATGAACACTGAAGCTTTCTTT. This translates into CSVGAGAMNTEAFF.

This clonotype was seen a handful of times. The chain joins TRBV21-1 to TRBJ1-1. TRBV21-1 has pseudogene status. The CDR3 runs 15 residues. CDR3 coding DNA: TGTGCCAGCAGCAAAGATAGACACGGGAACACTGAAGCTTTCTTT. Its protein product is CASSKDRHGNTEAFF.

This clonotype was observed a few times. The chain's CDR3 is CASSYSGYYNEQFF. CDR3 DNA sequence: TGTGCCAGCAGTTACTCGGGGTACTACAATGAGCAGTTCTTC. The rearrangement uses TRBV6-5 and TRBJ2-1; D is ambiguous. The CDR3 covers 14 residues. V shed 0 bases and J shed 3 bases, with 6 bases lying between them. The germline V gene encodes CDR1 MNHEY and CDR2 SVGAGI.

The chain recombines TRBV12-3 or TRBV12-4 with TRBJ1-1; unclear D gene. This CDR3 is built from 14 residues. Trimming shortened V by 3 bases and J by 0 bases, and 8 bases separated the two germline ends. As DNA, the CDR3 is TGTGCCAGCAGTTTTACAAGCATGAACACTGAAGCTTTCTTT. It translates to CASSFTSMNTEAFF.

This clonotype was observed many times. The chain links TRBV12-3 or TRBV12-4 to TRBJ2-1; 8 nucleotides line up with TRBD1. The CDR3 is made up of 15 amino acids. J was trimmed by 0 bases and V by 6 bases; bases with no gene match: 4. CDR3 protein: CASSFRGLSYNEQFF. In DNA form, the CDR3 reads TGTGCCAGCAGCTTCAGGGGGCTCTCCTACAATGAGCAGTTCTTC.

This clonotype was seen a handful of times. The rearrangement uses TRBV4-2 and TRBJ1-5; D is unresolved. V was pared by 0 bases and J by 6 bases, with 12 bases between. CDR3 length: 15 amino acids. Germline-derived CDR1 and CDR2 are LGHNA and YNFKEQ. The CDR3 protein is CASSQDVKGAQPQHF. In DNA, the CDR3 is TGTGCCAGCAGCCAAGATGTAAAGGGTGCTCAGCCCCAGCATTTT.

This clonotype was seen repeatedly, ten times or more. This chain joins TRBV15 and TRBJ1-1; D perhaps matches TRBD1 (6 bases). The CDR3 consists of 13 residues. V lost 5 bases and J 7 bases, leaving 14 bases between the germline ends. The germline gives CDR1 LNHNV, CDR2 YYDKDF (reference sequence). CDR3 protein: CATSPRTAGEAFF. In nucleotides, the CDR3 is TGTGCCACCAGCCCTCGGACAGCGGGTGAAGCTTTCTTT.

A few counts support this clonotype. The CDR3: CASSYSILSGANVLTF. CDR3 nucleotide sequence: TGTGCCAGCAGTTACTCGATTCTCTCTGGGGCCAACGTCCTGACTTTC. The chain has TRBV6-5 and TRBJ2-6; no definite D call. Germline-derived CDR1 and CDR2 are MNHEY and SVGAGI. Trimming stripped 0 bases from V and 0 bases from J, with 6 bases between. There are 16 residues in the CDR3.

This clonotype was seen many times. This rearrangement joins TRBV10-3 to TRBJ2-3; D is uncertain. Germline V gene lookup returns CDR1 ENHRY and CDR2 SYGVKD. This CDR3 is 14 amino acids long. Trimming cost V 4 bases and J 4 bases, with 12 bases left between them. CDR3 coding DNA: TGTGCCATCAGTGTATCCGGGTACGCAGATACGCAGTATTTT. It specifies CAISVSGYADTQYF.

In nucleotides, the CDR3 is TGTGCCAGCAGTGGGACAGGGGCTGACTATGGCTACACCTTC. It yields the protein CASSGTGADYGYTF. The chain employs TRBV2 and TRBJ1-2; 9 nucleotides agree with TRBD1. The V segment lost 4 bases and the J segment 3 bases; nucleotides outside the gene matches: 3. Germline assignment: CDR1 SNHLY and CDR2 FYNNEI. The CDR3 has 14 amino acids. Based on the CDR3 plus reference TRBV2 and TRBJ1-2, the full variable domain is EPEVTQTPSHQVTQMGQEVILRCVPISNHLYFYWYRQILGQKVEFLVSFYNNEISEKSEIFDDQFSVERPDGSNFTLKIRSTKLEDSAMYFCASSGTGADYGYTFGSGTRLTVV.

In this sample, this clonotype turned up a few times. The V call is TRBV19, the J call TRBJ2-7; the D is unclear. The CDR3 loop spans 13 amino acids. Trimming removed 3 bases from V and 2 bases from J, with 8 bases in between. Germline V lookup: CDR1 LNHDA, CDR2 SQIVND (reference sequence). Written as DNA, the CDR3 is TGTGCCAGTAGTATCGGCCTGACCTACGAGCAGTACTTC. Translated, it gives CASSIGLTYEQYF.

This clonotype was recorded at least ten times. The chain links TRBV6-5 to TRBJ1-1, with a tentative D call TRBD1 (6 bases). Looked up from germline, CDR1 is MNHEY and CDR2 is SVGAGI. With 2 bases removed from V and 1 base from J, the gap between germline ends came to 8 bases. The CDR3 is made up of 14 amino acids. CDR3: CASSYLQGNTEAFF. CDR3 in DNA: TGTGCCAGCAGTTACCTACAGGGGAACACTGAAGCTTTCTTT.

In its sample, this clonotype was seen a few times. CDR3: CASTPRRGGTEAFF. CDR3 DNA: TGTGCCAGCACCCCGAGGCGGGGGGGGACTGAAGCTTTCTTT. The J gene is TRBJ1-1, the V gene TRBV27; a weak D match, TRBD1 (5 bases). In germline, CDR1 is MNHEY, CDR2 SMNVEV (reference sequence). The CDR3 has 14 residues. V shed 7 bases and J shed 5 bases, with 17 bases lying between them.

This clonotype was counted ten times or more. The chain links TRBV12-3 or TRBV12-4 to TRBJ2-7; D could derive from TRBD1 or TRBD2 (6 bases each). The CDR3 loop spans 14 amino acids. V was shortened by 0 bases and J by 7 bases, with 13 bases between the two germline ends. CDR3: CASSLAGGTGEQYF. The CDR3 DNA reads TGTGCCAGCAGTTTAGCCGGGGGCACTGGAGAGCAGTACTTC.

This clonotype was seen repeatedly, ten times or more. The rearrangement joins TRBV5-1 to TRBJ1-2; 7 bases match TRBD1. V was pared by 4 bases and J by 7 bases, with 13 bases of the junction left unmatched. The germline V gene encodes CDR1 SGHRS and CDR2 YFSETQ. This CDR3 is 15 amino acids long. CDR3 region: CASSRVGTVEGGYTF. The CDR3 bases are TGCGCCAGCAGCCGCGTCGGGACAGTAGAAGGTGGCTACACCTTC.

This clonotype was observed a few times. The CDR3 nucleotides read TGCAGCGTTTTTAGCGGGGGCAGCTCCTACGAGCAGTACTTC. Amino acid sequence: CSVFSGGSSYEQYF. The rearrangement joins TRBV29-1 to TRBJ2-7; 9 bases are a match to TRBD2. Looked up from germline, CDR1 is SQVTM and CDR2 is ANQGSEA. This CDR3 region has 14 residues. The V and J ends lost 5 bases and 0 bases, in that order; junction bases with no gene match: 5.

This clonotype appeared a few times. The chain joins TRBV6-5 to TRBJ2-5, with TRBD1 matching 7 bases. Germline V CDR1 and CDR2: MNHEY, SVGAGI. Trimming at V came to 0 bases and at J to 3 bases, leaving 4 bases not matched to a gene. CDR3 length: 15 residues. For the CDR3, the DNA is TGTGCCAGCAGTTACTCGGACAGGAAAAAAGAGACCCAGTACTTC. It codes for CASSYSDRKKETQYF.

This clonotype came up many times. The rearrangement joins TRBV3-1 to TRBJ2-7; D gene uncertain. V was shortened by 2 bases and J by 0 bases, with 17 bases between the two germline ends. The CDR3 length is 17 residues. Germline V lookup: CDR1 LGHDT, CDR2 YNNKEL (reference sequence). The CDR3 bases are TGTGCCAGCAGCCAACGGGCCTGGGGAACGAACTCCTACGAGCAGTACTTC. It yields the protein CASSQRAWGTNSYEQYF.

This clonotype was counted at least ten times. The rearrangement joins TRBV4-2 to TRBJ2-7; D gene ambiguous. Germline V gene sequence: CDR1 LGHNA, CDR2 YNFKEQ. Trimming left V 2 bases short and J 4 bases short, with 9 bases between. The CDR3 spans 13 residues. CDR3 amino acids: CASSQKTGYEQYF. The CDR3 bases are TGTGCCAGCAGCCAAAAAACGGGTTACGAGCAGTACTTC.

The rearrangement joins TRBV5-1 to TRBJ1-1; the match to TRBD1 covers 10 bases. From germline, CDR1 is SGHRS and CDR2 YFSETQ. V lost 1 base and J lost 0; bases outside the gene matches: 15. CDR3 length: 20 residues. In nucleotides, the CDR3 is TGCGCCAGCAGCTTGCCCAAAGGACAGACAGGGGGCCCTTTGAACACTGAAGCTTTCTTT. Its protein product is CASSLPKGQTGGPLNTEAFF.

This clonotype was counted many times. The chain combines TRBV5-1 with TRBJ1-1; D not certain. The CDR3 is 13 residues long. With 3 bases removed from V and 2 bases from J, the gap between germline ends came to 8 bases. Germline lookup yields CDR1 SGHRS and CDR2 YFSETQ. CDR3 residues: CASSSQFNTEAFF. CDR3 DNA sequence: TGCGCCAGCAGCTCTCAATTCAACACTGAAGCTTTCTTT.

V usage is TRBV7-2 and J usage is TRBJ2-1; D might be TRBD2 (5 bases). Germline CDR1 SGHTA, CDR2 FQGNSA. CDR3 length equals 15 residues. The V gene lost 1 base and the J gene lost 2 bases, with 9 bases spanning the gap. The CDR3 nucleotides read TGTGCCAGCAGCTTAGAATCGGGGACCTACAATGAGCAGTTCTTC. It codes for CASSLESGTYNEQFF.

This clonotype was seen ten or more times. The rearrangement links TRBV5-1 to TRBJ2-3; 8 bases map to TRBD1. J was trimmed by 2 bases and V by 0 bases; bases with no gene match: 14. CDR3 length: 19 residues. Germline V gene lookup returns CDR1 SGHRS and CDR2 YFSETQ. The CDR3 DNA reads as TGCGCCAGCAGCTTGGGGGGACGTCGACAGGGGAAAAACACAGATACGCAGTATTTT. Encoded protein: CASSLGGRRQGKNTDTQYF.

The V call is TRBV7-2, the J call TRBJ2-1; no clear D gene. The V and J ends lost 5 bases and 2 bases respectively, with 7 bases between them. CDR1 is SGHTA, CDR2 FQGNSA, per germline. The CDR3 consists of 13 residues. The CDR3 bases are TGTGCCAGCAGCGCCGCCACCTACAATGAGCAGTTCTTC. Protein: CASSAATYNEQFF. The full variable domain, with the rest looked up from reference TRBV7-2 and TRBJ2-1, is GAGVSQSPSNKVTEKGKDVELRCDPISGHTALYWYRQSLGQGLEFLIYFQGNSAPDKSGLPSDRFSAERTGGSVSTLTIQRTQQEDSAVYLCASSAATYNEQFFGPGTRLTVL.

For the CDR3, the DNA is TGTGCCAGCAGCACGAACAGGGTGGGGAACACTGAAGCTTTCTTT. It yields the protein CASSTNRVGNTEAFF. The chain couples TRBV7-9 to TRBJ1-1; a possible D gene is TRBD1 (6 bases). From germline, CDR1 is SEHNR and CDR2 FQNEAQ (reference sequence). V lost 5 bases, J lost 1 base, and 14 bases lay in between. The CDR3 is 15 residues long.